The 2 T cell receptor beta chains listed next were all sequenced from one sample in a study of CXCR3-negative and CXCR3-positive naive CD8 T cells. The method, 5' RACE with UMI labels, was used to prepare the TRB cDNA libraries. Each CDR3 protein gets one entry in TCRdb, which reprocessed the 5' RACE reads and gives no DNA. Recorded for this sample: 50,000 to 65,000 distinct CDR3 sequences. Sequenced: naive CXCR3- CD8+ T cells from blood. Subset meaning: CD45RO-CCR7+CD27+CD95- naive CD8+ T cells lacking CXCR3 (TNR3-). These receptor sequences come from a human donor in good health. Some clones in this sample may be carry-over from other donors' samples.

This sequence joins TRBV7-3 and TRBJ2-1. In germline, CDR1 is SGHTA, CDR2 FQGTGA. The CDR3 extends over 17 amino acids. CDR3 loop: CASSLTPSGSSYNEQFF.

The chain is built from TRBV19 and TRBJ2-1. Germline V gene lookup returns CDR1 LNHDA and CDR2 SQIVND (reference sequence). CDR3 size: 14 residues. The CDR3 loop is CASSLTRSYNEQFF.